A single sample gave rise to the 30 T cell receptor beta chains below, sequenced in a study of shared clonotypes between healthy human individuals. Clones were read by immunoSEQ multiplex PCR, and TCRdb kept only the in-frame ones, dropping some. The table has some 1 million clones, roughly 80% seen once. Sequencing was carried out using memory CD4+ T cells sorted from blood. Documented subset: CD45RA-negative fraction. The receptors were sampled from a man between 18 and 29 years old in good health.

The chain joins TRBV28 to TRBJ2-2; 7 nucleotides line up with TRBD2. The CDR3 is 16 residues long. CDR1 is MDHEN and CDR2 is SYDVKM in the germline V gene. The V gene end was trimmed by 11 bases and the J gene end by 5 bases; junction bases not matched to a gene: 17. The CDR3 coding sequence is TGTGCCGGGGGGGGACGTCACCGGCGAGGAACCGGGGAGCTGTTTTTT. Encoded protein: CAGGGRHRRGTGELFF.

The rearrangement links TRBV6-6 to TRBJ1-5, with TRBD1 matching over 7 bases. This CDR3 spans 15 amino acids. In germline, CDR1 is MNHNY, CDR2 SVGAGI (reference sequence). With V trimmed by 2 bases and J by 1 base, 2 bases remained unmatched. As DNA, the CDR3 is TGTGCCAGCAGTTACGACAGGGTGAGCAATCAGCCCCAGCATTTT. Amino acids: CASSYDRVSNQPQHF.

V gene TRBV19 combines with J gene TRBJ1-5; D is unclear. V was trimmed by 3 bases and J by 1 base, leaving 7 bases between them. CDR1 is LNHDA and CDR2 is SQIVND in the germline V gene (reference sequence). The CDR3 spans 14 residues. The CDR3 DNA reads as TGTGCCAGTAGTATGTCCGCGAGCAATCAGCCCCAGCATTTT. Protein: CASSMSASNQPQHF.

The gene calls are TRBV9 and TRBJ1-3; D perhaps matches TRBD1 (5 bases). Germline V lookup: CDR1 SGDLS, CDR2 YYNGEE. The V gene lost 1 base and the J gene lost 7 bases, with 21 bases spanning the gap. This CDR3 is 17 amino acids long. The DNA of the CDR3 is TGTGCCAGCAGCGTAACCGAAGTTTGGGGGTGGGAGAACACCATATATTTT. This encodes CASSVTEVWGWENTIYF. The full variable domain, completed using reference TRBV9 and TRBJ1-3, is DSGVTQTPKHLITATGQRVTLRCSPRSGDLSVYWYQQSLDQGLQFLIQYYNGEERAKGNILERFSAQQFPDLHSELNLSSLELGDSALYFCASSVTEVWGWENTIYFGEGSWLTVV.

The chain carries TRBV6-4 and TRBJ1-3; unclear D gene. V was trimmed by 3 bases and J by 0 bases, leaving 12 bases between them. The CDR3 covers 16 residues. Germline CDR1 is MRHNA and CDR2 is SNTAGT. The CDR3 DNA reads TGTGCCAGCAGTGAGAAGGACCGATTCTCTGGAAACACCATATATTTT. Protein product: CASSEKDRFSGNTIYF.

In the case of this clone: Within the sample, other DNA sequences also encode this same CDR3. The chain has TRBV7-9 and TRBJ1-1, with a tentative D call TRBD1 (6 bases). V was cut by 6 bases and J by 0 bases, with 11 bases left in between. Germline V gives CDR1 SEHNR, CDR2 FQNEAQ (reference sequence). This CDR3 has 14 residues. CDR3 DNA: TGTGCCAGCAGTCCACAGGGTTTGAACACTGAAGCTTTCTTT. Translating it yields CASSPQGLNTEAFF. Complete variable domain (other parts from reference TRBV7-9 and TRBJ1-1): DTGVSQNPRHKITKRGQNVTFRCDPISEHNRLYWYRQTLGQGPEFLTYFQNEAQLEKSRLLSDRFSAERPKGSFSTLEIQRTEQGDSAMYLCASSPQGLNTEAFFGQGTRLTVV.

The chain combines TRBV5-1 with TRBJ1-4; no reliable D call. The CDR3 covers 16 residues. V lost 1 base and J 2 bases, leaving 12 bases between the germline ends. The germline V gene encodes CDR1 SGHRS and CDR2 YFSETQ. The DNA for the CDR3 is TGCGCCAGCAGCTTGAGTGCCATCTTTACTAATGAAAAACTGTTTTTT. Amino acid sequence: CASSLSAIFTNEKLFF.

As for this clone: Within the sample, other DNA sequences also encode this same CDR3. The CDR3 nucleotides are TGTGCCAGCAGCTTAGATGGGGCCGGTCAGCCCCAGCATTTT. This translates into CASSLDGAGQPQHF. This chain uses TRBV11-2 with TRBJ1-5; tentatively, D is TRBD1 (5 bases). The V end lost 0 bases, the J end lost 6 bases, and 9 bases lay between the germline ends. The CDR3 loop spans 14 amino acids. In germline, CDR1 is SGHAT, CDR2 FQNNGV.

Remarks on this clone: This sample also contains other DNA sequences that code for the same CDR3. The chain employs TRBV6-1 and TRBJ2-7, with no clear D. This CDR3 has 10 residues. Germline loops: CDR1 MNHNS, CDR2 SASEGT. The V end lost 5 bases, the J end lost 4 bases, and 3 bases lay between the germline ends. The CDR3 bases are TGTGCCAGCAGTCAATACGAGCAGTACTTC. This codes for CASSQYEQYF.

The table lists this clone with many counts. The CDR3 nucleotides read TGTGCCAGCAGCAATAAGGGATTGGGACTAGCATTAGATACGCAGTATTTT. It translates to CASSNKGLGLALDTQYF. V and J are TRBV9 and TRBJ2-3; 9 nucleotides match TRBD2. This CDR3 is built from 17 residues. With V trimmed by 4 bases and J by 5 bases, 14 bases remained unmatched. From germline, CDR1 is SGDLS and CDR2 YYNGEE.

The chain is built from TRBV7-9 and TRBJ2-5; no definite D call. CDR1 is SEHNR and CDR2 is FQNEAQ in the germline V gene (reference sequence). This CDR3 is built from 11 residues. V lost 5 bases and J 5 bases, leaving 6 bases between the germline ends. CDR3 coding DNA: TGTGCCAGCAGCGTGGTTGAGACCCAGTACTTC. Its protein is CASSVVETQYF.

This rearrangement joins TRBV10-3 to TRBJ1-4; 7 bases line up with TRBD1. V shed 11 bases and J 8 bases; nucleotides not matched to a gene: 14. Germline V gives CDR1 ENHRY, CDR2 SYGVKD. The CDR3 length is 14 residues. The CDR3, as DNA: TGTGCCGCCAACCCAGGGGGGTTCGAGGAAAAACTGTTTTTT. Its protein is CAANPGGFEEKLFF.

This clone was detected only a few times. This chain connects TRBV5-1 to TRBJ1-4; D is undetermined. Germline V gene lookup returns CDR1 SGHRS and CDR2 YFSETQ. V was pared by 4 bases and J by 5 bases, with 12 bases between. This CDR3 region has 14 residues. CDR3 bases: TGCGCCAGCAGCCCCTCTTCCTTGAATGAAAAACTGTTTTTT. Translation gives CASSPSSLNEKLFF.

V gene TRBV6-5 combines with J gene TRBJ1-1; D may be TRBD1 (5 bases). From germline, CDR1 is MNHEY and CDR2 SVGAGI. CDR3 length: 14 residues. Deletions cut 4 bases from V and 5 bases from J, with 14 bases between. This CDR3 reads CASSLEGSGTEAFF. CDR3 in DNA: TGTGCCAGCAGTTTGGAGGGGTCGGGGACTGAAGCTTTCTTT.

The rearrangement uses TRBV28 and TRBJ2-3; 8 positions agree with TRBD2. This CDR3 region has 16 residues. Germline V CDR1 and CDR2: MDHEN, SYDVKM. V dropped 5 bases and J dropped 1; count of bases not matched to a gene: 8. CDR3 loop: CASSPRLAMGTDTQYF. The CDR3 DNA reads TGTGCCAGCAGTCCCAGACTAGCGATGGGCACAGATACGCAGTATTTT.

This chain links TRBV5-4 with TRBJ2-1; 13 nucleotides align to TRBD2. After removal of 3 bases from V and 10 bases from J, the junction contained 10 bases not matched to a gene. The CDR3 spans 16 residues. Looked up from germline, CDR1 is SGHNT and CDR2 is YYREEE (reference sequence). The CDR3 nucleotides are TGTGCCAGCAGCTCCGGGACTAGCGGGGTTGGGAGGGAGCAGTTCTTC. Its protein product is CASSSGTSGVGREQFF.

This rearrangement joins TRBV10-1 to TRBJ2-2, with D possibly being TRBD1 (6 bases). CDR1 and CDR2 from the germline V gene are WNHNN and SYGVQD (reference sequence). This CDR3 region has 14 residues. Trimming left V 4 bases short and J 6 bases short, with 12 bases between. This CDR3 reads CASSVRGKAGELFF. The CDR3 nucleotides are TGCGCCAGCAGTGTGAGGGGGAAGGCCGGGGAGCTGTTTTTT.

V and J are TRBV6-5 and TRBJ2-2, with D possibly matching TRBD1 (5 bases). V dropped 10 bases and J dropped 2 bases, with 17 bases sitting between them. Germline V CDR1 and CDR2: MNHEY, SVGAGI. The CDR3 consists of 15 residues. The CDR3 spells CATKDRTLNTGELFF. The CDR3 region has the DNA TGTGCCACCAAAGACAGAACCTTAAACACCGGGGAGCTGTTTTTT.

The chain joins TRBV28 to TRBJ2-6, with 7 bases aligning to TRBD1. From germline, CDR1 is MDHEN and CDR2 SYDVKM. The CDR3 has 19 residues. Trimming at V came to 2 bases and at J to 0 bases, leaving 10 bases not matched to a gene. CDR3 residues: CASSLEGKGGPSGANVLTF. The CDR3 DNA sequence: TGTGCCAGCAGTTTAGAAGGGAAAGGGGGCCCCTCTGGGGCCAACGTCCTGACTTTC. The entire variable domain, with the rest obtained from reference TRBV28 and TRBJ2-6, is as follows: DVKVTQSSRYLVKRTGEKVFLECVQDMDHENMFWYRQDPGLGLRLIYFSYDVKMKEKGDIPEGYSVSREKKERFSLILESASTNQTSMYLCASSLEGKGGPSGANVLTFGAGSRLTVL.

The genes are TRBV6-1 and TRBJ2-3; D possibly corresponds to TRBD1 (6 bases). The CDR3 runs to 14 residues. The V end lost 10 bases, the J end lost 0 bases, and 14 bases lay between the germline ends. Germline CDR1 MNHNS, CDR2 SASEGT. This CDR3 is CATLDSTSTDTQYF. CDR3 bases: TGTGCCACCCTGGACAGCACTAGCACAGATACGCAGTATTTT.

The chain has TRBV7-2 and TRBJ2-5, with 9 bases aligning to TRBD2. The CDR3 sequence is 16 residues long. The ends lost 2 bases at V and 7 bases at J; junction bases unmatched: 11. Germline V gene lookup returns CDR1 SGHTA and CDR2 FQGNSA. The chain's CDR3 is CASSLLAGETGGTQYF. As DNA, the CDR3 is TGTGCCAGCAGCTTATTAGCGGGAGAAACCGGTGGGACCCAGTACTTC.

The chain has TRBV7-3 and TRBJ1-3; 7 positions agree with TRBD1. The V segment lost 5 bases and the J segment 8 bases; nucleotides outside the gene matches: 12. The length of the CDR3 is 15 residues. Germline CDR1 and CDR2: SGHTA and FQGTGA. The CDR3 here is CASSLGQTSRDTIYF. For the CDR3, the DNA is TGTGCCAGCAGCCTGGGACAGACCTCTCGGGACACCATATATTTT.

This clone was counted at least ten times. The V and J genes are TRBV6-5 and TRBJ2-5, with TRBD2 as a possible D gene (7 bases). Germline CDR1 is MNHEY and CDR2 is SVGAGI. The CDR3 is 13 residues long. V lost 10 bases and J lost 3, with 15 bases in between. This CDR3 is CATRSGGEETQYF. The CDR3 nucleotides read TGTGCCACCCGGTCGGGGGGCGAAGAGACCCAGTACTTC.

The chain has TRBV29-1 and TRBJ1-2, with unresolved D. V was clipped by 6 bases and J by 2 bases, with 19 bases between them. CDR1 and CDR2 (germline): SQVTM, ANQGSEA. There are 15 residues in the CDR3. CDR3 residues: CSVSVGSLPNYGYTF. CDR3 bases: TGCAGCGTCAGCGTGGGATCCCTCCCCAACTATGGCTACACCTTC.

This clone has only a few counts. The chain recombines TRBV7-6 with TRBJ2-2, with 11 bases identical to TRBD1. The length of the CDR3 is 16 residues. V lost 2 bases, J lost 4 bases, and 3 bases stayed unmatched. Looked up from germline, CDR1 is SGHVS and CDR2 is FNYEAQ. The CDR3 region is CASSLHGQGATGELFF. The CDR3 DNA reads TGTGCCAGCAGCTTACACGGACAGGGGGCCACCGGGGAGCTGTTTTTT. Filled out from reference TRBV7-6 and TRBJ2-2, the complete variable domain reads GAGVSQSPRYKVTKRGQDVALRCDPISGHVSLYWYRQALGQGPEFLTYFNYEAQQDKSGLPNDRFSAERPEGSISTLTIQRTEQRDSAMYRCASSLHGQGATGELFFGEGSRLTVL.

For the CDR3, the DNA is TGTGCCTGGAGTGAAATGGGAGGGTCCAACATTCAGTACTTC. Amino acid sequence: CAWSEMGGSNIQYF. The genes are TRBV30 and TRBJ2-4; TRBD2 matches 7 bases. Losses at the gene ends were 1 base for V and 7 bases for J; bases not matched to a gene: 7. The germline V gene has CDR1 GTSNPN and CDR2 SVGIG (reference sequence). There are 14 residues in the CDR3.

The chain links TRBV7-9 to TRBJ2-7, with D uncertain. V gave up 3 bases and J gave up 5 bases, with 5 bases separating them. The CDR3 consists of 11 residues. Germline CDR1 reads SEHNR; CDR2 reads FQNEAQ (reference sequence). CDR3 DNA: TGTGCCAGCAGCTTTTTAAACGAGCAGTACTTC. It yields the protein CASSFLNEQYF.

The CDR3 region is CASSPTASTDTQYF. In DNA form, the CDR3 reads TGCGCCAGCAGCCCGACCGCTAGCACAGATACGCAGTATTTT. The chain has TRBV5-1 and TRBJ2-3; D gene ambiguous. The CDR3 is made up of 14 amino acids. With 4 bases removed from V and 0 bases from J, the gap between germline ends came to 9 bases. Germline V gives CDR1 SGHRS, CDR2 YFSETQ.

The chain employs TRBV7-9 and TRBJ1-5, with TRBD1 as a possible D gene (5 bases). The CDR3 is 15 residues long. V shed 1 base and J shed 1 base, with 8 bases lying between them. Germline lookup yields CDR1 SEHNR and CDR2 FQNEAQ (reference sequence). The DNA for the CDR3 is TGTGCCAGCAGCTTAGGAGGGGTGAGCAATCAGCCCCAGCATTTT. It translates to CASSLGGVSNQPQHF.

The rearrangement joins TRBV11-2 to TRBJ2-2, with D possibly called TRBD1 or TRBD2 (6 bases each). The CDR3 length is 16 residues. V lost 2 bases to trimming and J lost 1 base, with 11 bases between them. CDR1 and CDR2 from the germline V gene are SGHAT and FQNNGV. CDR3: CASSLRRGQNTGELFF. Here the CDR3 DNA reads TGTGCCAGCAGCTTACGGCGGGGACAGAACACCGGGGAGCTGTTTTTT.